This TCR beta chain was sequenced for a study of shared clonotypes between healthy human individuals. Turning to the study itself: The donors, two women and a few men, were aged 18 to 49.

This clone occurred a few times. Between the trimmed V and J ends, which lost 6 bases and 1 base, there was a span of 9 bases. The CDR3 spans 13 residues. Germline-derived CDR1 and CDR2 are MNHNY and SVGAGI (reference sequence). Naivety among CD8 cells was defined by CD45RO negativity and positive CCR7 selection, thereby excluding terminally differentiated effector memory CD45RA+ cells. Deep was the level used in running the assay. Generated by immunoSEQ multiplex PCR, the TCRdb table keeps only in-frame clones and is missing some. The sample yields roughly 2,000,000 clones, over 85% seen once. The source of this sequence is a young man in good health. The sample comprised naive CD8+ T cells sorted from blood. The chain is built from TRBV6-6 and TRBJ1-1; perhaps TRBD1 as D (5 bases). CDR3 bases: TGTGCCAGCAGCCCCACAGGGAACACTGAAGCTTTCTTT. Protein product: CASSPTGNTEAFF.